Here is one TCR beta chain with its context. Per the study methods: Amplification of reference gene primers provided the estimated nucleated cell counts. Assay: immunoSEQ multiplex PCR; the TCRdb copy retains only in-frame clones and omits some. The DNA gave D and trimming, while V, J and clone size come from that table. The sample comprises almost 250,000 clones, around nine tenths of which are singletons, and about 1.6% rests with the top ten. This sample was taken from a study of blood T cell repertoires in COVID-19. Study overall: COVID-19 samples collected from the United States, Italy and Spain covered acute and convalescent phases.

Sequenced sample: peripheral blood. This clonotype originated in a woman aged 60-75 years who had recovered from COVID-19.

In nucleotides, the CDR3 is TGTGCCAGCAGTTTGCGTAGTGGCGGGGAGCTGTTTTTT. It translates to CASSLRSGGELFF. This chain joins TRBV12-3 or TRBV12-4 and TRBJ2-2; no clear D. V was cut by 3 bases and J by 7 bases, with 9 bases left in between. The CDR3 is 13 residues long.